This TCR beta chain derives from a study of neurological immune-mediated disorders. Turning to the study itself: Disease course was recorded as relapsing-remitting for about 31 and secondary progressive for about 9% of the roughly 34 multiple sclerosis patients. Study-level findings and limits: Clinical features showed no association with the multiple sclerosis repertoire cluster, and MRI features showed none either.

Germline CDR1 is DFQATT and CDR2 is SNEGSKA (reference sequence). The CDR3 covers 12 residues. The V gene lost 5 bases and the J gene lost 3 bases, with 9 bases spanning the gap. The cDNA was generated by 5'RACE with 10-nucleotide random UMIs. TCRdb redid the calling of the 5' RACE reads with MiXCR, one entry per CDR3 protein. The sample includes some 50,000 distinct CDR3 sequences, 1.9% of them seen just once. This clonotype has at least ten counts. Antigen: not known. This TCR was sampled from a woman aged 40 to 50 with multiple sclerosis. The chain carries TRBV20-1 and TRBJ2-3, with D possibly TRBD1 on 5 matching bases. What was sequenced was PBMCs. Here the CDR3 DNA reads TGCAGTGCTCCTACAGGAACAGATACGCAGTATTTT. It translates to CSAPTGTDTQYF.